These T cell receptor beta chains were read from a single sample in a study of T cell repertoires in cytomegalovirus infection. One entry per CDR3 protein, called by TCRdb with MiXCR from the reads. The sample records approximately 490,000 distinct CDR3 sequences, about 11% being singletons. The sequencing sample was made of PBMCs. The receptors stem from a human donor in good health (CMV status not recorded). Some clones in this sample may be carry-over from other donors' samples. CDR3s include the opening cysteine and the closing phenylalanine or tryptophan. The order of the fields is clone size, D gene, V gene, J gene, CDR3 DNA, CDR3 protein. D genes are given only for firm matches. Not every row has a clone size; where given, it reads once, few, many or a size class.

>few|TRBD2|TRBV3-1|TRBJ2-3
TGTGCCAGCAGCCAAGGTCGTACTAGCGGGGGGAGCACAGATACGCAGTATTTT
CASSQGRTSGGSTDTQYF
>.|TRBD1|TRBV6-6|TRBJ1-5
TGTGCCAGCAGGCGGGACAGGGGGCTAGGTCAGCCCCAGCATTTT
CASRRDRGLGQPQHF
>.|TRBD2|TRBV29-1|TRBJ2-3
TGCAGCGTTTGGACTAGCGGGAGAGGGACAGATACGCAGTATTTT
CSVWTSGRGTDTQYF
>many|TRBD1|TRBV7-3|TRBJ2-7
TGTGCCAGCAGCGCTGGACAGGGTTCTATATACGAGCAGTACTTC
CASSAGQGSIYEQYF
>many|.|TRBV5-1|TRBJ2-7
TGCGCCAGCAGCTCCGGGACGGACTCTTACGAGCAGTACTTC
CASSSGTDSYEQYF
>few|.|TRBV28|TRBJ1-2
TGTGCCAGCAGTTTTTCCCAGGGGATGAGAGGCTACACCTTC
CASSFSQGMRGYTF
>many|.|TRBV7-2|TRBJ1-2
TGTGCCAGCAGCTTAAGTCAGCGCGGGGGCTACACCTTC
CASSLSQRGGYTF
>many|.|TRBV20-1|TRBJ2-3
TGCAGTGCTAGCGTCGGGAGCACAGATACGCAGTATTTT
CSASVGSTDTQYF
>few|.|TRBV28|TRBJ1-4
TGTGCCAGCAAGGGGGTTGTAGTACCGATGGGAAATGAAAAACTGTTTTTT
CASKGVVVPMGNEKLFF
>few|TRBD1|TRBV30|TRBJ1-1
TGTGCCTGGAGAGGCAGGGGGCATGGGAACACTGAAGCTTTCTTT
CAWRGRGHGNTEAFF
>many|TRBD1|TRBV7-2|TRBJ2-1
TGTGCCAGCAGCCCTGGACAGGGGTACGATGAGCAGTTCTTC
CASSPGQGYDEQFF
>.|.|TRBV27|TRBJ1-2
TGTGCCAGCAGTTTATCTCCGCCCCAAGGGAAAGGCTACACCTTC
CASSLSPPQGKGYTF
>.|.|TRBV20-1|TRBJ1-2
TGCAGTGCTGCCGGGACGGCGAGGAACTATGGCTACACCTTC
CSAAGTARNYGYTF
>.|.|TRBV12-3/TRBV12-4|TRBJ2-7
TGTGCCAGCAGCCCGGGTCTAGGGCCTAAGTTGGAGTACTTC
CASSPGLGPKLEYF
>many|TRBD1|TRBV24-1|TRBJ2-2
TGTGCCACCAGTAGTCGGTGGGGACAGACCGCGGACACCGGGGAGCTGTTTTTT
CATSSRWGQTADTGELFF
>few|TRBD2|TRBV29-1|TRBJ2-7
TGCAGCGTTGGACTAGCGGTATCCTACGAGCAGTACTTC
CSVGLAVSYEQYF
>many|TRBD1|TRBV28|TRBJ1-1
TGTGCCAGCAGTATCGGACAGGGGCGGGCTTTCTTT
CASSIGQGRAFF
>many|.|TRBV7-2|TRBJ1-6
TGTGCCAGCAGCCTCTTATCGATTTCTTCAAATTCACCCCTCCACTTT
CASSLLSISSNSPLHF
>.|.|TRBV29-1|TRBJ2-7
TGCAGCGTTGAAGGGGGGATCGCCTACGAGCAGTACTTC
CSVEGGIAYEQYF
>.|TRBD2|TRBV19|TRBJ2-2
TGTGCCAGTAGGCCCCAAGGGACTATCAACACCGGGGAGCTGTTTTTT
CASRPQGTINTGELFF
>many|.|TRBV28|TRBJ2-1
TGTGCCAGCAGTTCCGTCGTTGGACCCCTCAATGAGCAGTTCTTC
CASSSVVGPLNEQFF
>many|.|TRBV5-1|TRBJ1-1
TGCGCCAGCAGGGACAGCTCCTACACTGAAGCTTTCTTT
CASRDSSYTEAFF
>many|.|TRBV19|TRBJ2-5
TGTGCCAGTTCGCGACCGGGCAGGGATGAGACCCAGTACTTC
CASSRPGRDETQYF
>.|TRBD2|TRBV6-2/TRBV6-3|TRBJ2-7
TGTGCCAGCAATCGACTAGCGGGATACGAGCAGTACTTC
CASNRLAGYEQYF
>few|.|TRBV5-1|TRBJ2-7
TGCGCCAGCAGCTGGGGGGACACCGAGCAGTACTTC
CASSWGDTEQYF
>few|.|TRBV2|TRBJ2-1
TGTGCCAGCGGGGAACTGAGCTCCTACAATGAGCAGTTCTTC
CASGELSSYNEQFF
>.|.|TRBV25-1|TRBJ2-5
TGTGCCAGCAGTGAATATGGCAGAGAGACCCAGTACTTC
CASSEYGRETQYF
>.|.|TRBV3-1|TRBJ1-3
TGTGCCAGCAGCCCCCGCCTGTCCCCCACCATATATTTT
CASSPRLSPTIYF
>many|.|TRBV5-1|TRBJ2-7
TGCGCCAGCAGCTTGGAACCCAGGGGGGGACACGAGCAGTACTTC
CASSLEPRGGHEQYF
>many|TRBD2|TRBV6-2/TRBV6-3|TRBJ2-1
TGTGCCAGCAGTTCTCGGGAGGGAATGGGTGAGCAGTTCTTC
CASSSREGMGEQFF
>many|.|TRBV12-3/TRBV12-4|TRBJ1-1
TGTGCCAGCAGTTTAAGGAGGGAGTATAACACTGAAGCTTTCTTT
CASSLRREYNTEAFF
>many|.|TRBV7-8|TRBJ2-5
TGTGCCAGCAGCCGCGGAAGAGCAGGGCAAGAGACCCAGTACTTC
CASSRGRAGQETQYF
>.|.|TRBV3-1|TRBJ1-2
TGTGCCAGCAGCCCAGAAATGACCGATCACGGCTACACCTTC
CASSPEMTDHGYTF
>.|.|TRBV29-1|TRBJ1-2
TGCAGCGTTGACGACCTGAATGGCTACACCTTC
CSVDDLNGYTF
>few|.|TRBV30|TRBJ1-1
TGTGCCTGGAGTCTTACTTCGAACACTGAAGCTTTCTTT
CAWSLTSNTEAFF
>many|.|TRBV27|TRBJ2-1
TGTGCCAGCAGTTTATCGGGGGGGACAGGCGCCGACAATGAGCAGTTCTTC
CASSLSGGTGADNEQFF
>many|.|TRBV5-6|TRBJ1-5
TGTGCCAGCAGCTTAGCGAGTAGCAATCAGCCCCAGCATTTT
CASSLASSNQPQHF
>.|.|TRBV24-1|TRBJ2-5
TGTGCCACCAGTGATCCCCCTCCGGGAGAGACCCAGTACTTC
CATSDPPPGETQYF
>.|.|TRBV2|TRBJ1-5
TGTGCCAGCAGTGAGATCCCTGGCAATCAGCCCCAGCATTTT
CASSEIPGNQPQHF
>many|.|TRBV20-1|TRBJ1-1
TGCAGTGCTAGCCCCCAGGGACCGAACACTGAAGCTTTCTTT
CSASPQGPNTEAFF
>many|.|TRBV4-1|TRBJ1-1
TGCGCCAGCAGCCAACCCCTTGGCAGGGCAACTGAAGCTTTCTTT
CASSQPLGRATEAFF
>.|.|TRBV19|TRBJ2-1
TGTGCCAGTAAGGCCCGGGGGGCGAGTAATGAGCAGTTCTTC
CASKARGASNEQFF
>.|.|TRBV5-1|TRBJ1-1
TGCGCCAGCAGCCCATCACCGGGCACTCGCACTGAAGCTTTCTTT
CASSPSPGTRTEAFF
>few|TRBD2|TRBV5-4|TRBJ2-1
TGTGCCAGCACAGGACTAGGGCGCTACAATGAGCAGTTCTTC
CASTGLGRYNEQFF
>many|TRBD1|TRBV28|TRBJ2-3
TGTGCCAGCAGTTTGCACCGGGACAGGGCCTCATATTCTAGCACAGATACGCAGTATTTT
CASSLHRDRASYSSTDTQYF
>many|TRBD1|TRBV12-3/TRBV12-4|TRBJ2-5
TGTGCCAGCAGTTTGGGACAGGGGCCCCAAGAGACCCAGTACTTC
CASSLGQGPQETQYF
>many|.|TRBV6-1|TRBJ1-6
TGTGCCAGCAGTGAAGCTCGGGACTATAATTCACCCCTCCACTTT
CASSEARDYNSPLHF
>.|.|TRBV20-1|TRBJ2-5
TGCAGTGCTAGAGTGATAGGAGAGACCCAGTACTTC
CSARVIGETQYF
>many|TRBD1|TRBV6-1|TRBJ1-1
TGTGCCAGCCTGGCAGGGGGGAACACTGAAGCTTTCTTT
CASLAGGNTEAFF
>many|TRBD1|TRBV4-1|TRBJ1-2
TGCGCCAGCAGCCAAGGCCAGGGGGATGGCTACACCTTC
CASSQGQGDGYTF
>.|.|TRBV29-1|TRBJ2-3
TGCAGCGTTGGAATAGGGGGGCGCACAGATACGCAGTATTTT
CSVGIGGRTDTQYF
>many|TRBD2|TRBV11-2|TRBJ2-1
TGTGCCAGCAGCTTAAAGGGACTAGCGGGGGTAGCCTACAATGAGCAGTTCTTC
CASSLKGLAGVAYNEQFF
>many|.|TRBV23-1|TRBJ1-4
TGCGCCAGCAGCTGCCTGGATGCAACTAATGAAAAACTGTTTTTT
CASSCLDATNEKLFF
>.|TRBD1|TRBV29-1|TRBJ1-1
TGCAGCGCCCGGACAGGAGAAGGCACTGAAGCTTTCTTT
CSARTGEGTEAFF
>.|.|TRBV28|TRBJ2-7
TGTGCCAGCAGTTTATCCGCGGGGTTGTCCTACGAGCAGTACTTC
CASSLSAGLSYEQYF
>many|.|TRBV29-1|TRBJ1-2
TGCAGCGTTGAAGAGGGCAGGACCTATGGCTACACCTTC
CSVEEGRTYGYTF
>few|TRBD2|TRBV15|TRBJ2-3
TGTGCCACCAGCAGCCTAGCGGGGACTAGCACAGATACGCAGTATTTT
CATSSLAGTSTDTQYF
>many|TRBD1|TRBV12-3/TRBV12-4|TRBJ1-4
TGTGCCAGCAGCATGGGGACAGGGATTAATGAAAAACTGTTTTTT
CASSMGTGINEKLFF
>few|TRBD1|TRBV20-1|TRBJ1-5
TGCAGTGCTCTACAGGGGAGGGAGGGTTATCAGCCCCAGCATTTT
CSALQGREGYQPQHF
>many|.|TRBV4-1|TRBJ2-5
TGCGCCAGCAGCCAAGGAAGGCTGGGGAGGATCCAAGAGACCCAGTACTTC
CASSQGRLGRIQETQYF